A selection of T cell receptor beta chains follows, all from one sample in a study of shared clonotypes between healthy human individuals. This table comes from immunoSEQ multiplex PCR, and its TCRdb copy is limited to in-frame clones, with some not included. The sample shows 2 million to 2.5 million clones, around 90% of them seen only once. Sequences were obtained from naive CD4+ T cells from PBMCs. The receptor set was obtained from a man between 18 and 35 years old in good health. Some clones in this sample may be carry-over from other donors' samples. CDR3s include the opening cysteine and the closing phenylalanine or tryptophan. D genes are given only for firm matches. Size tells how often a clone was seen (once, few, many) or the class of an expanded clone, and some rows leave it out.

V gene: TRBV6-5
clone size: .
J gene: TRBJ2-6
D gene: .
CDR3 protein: CASSYTYSGANVLTF
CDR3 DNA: TGTGCCAGCAGTTACACGTACTCTGGGGCCAACGTCCTGACTTTC

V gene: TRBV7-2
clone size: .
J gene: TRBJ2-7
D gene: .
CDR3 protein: CASSLTRILEQYF
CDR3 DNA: TGTGCCAGCAGCTTAACGAGGATCCTCGAGCAGTACTTC

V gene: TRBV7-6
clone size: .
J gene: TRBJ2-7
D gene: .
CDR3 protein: CASSLANGFYEQYF
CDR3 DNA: TGTGCCAGCAGCTTAGCAAACGGCTTCTACGAGCAGTACTTC

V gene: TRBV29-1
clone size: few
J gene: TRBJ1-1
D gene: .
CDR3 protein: CSGGGGWGMNTEAFF
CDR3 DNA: TGCAGCGGTGGGGGCGGGTGGGGAATGAACACTGAAGCTTTCTTT

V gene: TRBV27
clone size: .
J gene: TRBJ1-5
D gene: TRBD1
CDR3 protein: CASSKQGANQPQHF
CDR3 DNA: TGTGCCAGCAGTAAACAGGGGGCTAATCAGCCCCAGCATTTT

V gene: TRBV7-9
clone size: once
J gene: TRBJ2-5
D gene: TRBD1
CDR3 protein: CASSFWDRGQETQYF
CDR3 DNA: TGTGCCAGCAGCTTTTGGGACAGGGGACAAGAGACCCAGTACTTC

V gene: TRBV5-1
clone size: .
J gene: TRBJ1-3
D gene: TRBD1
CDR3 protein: CASSTAGGSSGNTIYF
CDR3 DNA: TGCGCCAGCAGCACCGCAGGGGGTAGCTCTGGAAACACCATATATTTT

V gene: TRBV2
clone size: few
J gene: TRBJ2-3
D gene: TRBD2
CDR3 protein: CASSETSGRTDTQYF
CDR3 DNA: TGTGCCAGCAGTGAGACTAGCGGGAGAACAGATACGCAGTATTTT

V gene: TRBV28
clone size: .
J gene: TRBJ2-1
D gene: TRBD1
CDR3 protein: CASIEGGTGDYNEQFF
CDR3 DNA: TGTGCCAGCATCGAGGGGGGGACAGGGGACTACAATGAGCAGTTCTTC

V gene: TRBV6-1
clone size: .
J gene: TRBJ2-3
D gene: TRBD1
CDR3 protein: CASSETGTGLDTQYF
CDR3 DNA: TGTGCCAGCAGTGAAACGGGGACAGGGTTAGATACGCAGTATTTT

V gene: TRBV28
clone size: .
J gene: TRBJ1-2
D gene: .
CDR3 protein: CASRPSGNYGYTF
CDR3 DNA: TGTGCCAGCAGGCCCTCCGGGAACTATGGCTACACCTTC

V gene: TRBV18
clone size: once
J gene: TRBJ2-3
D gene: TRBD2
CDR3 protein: CASSPPGLREWDTQYF
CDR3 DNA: TGTGCCAGCTCACCGCCGGGACTAAGGGAGTGGGATACGCAGTATTTT

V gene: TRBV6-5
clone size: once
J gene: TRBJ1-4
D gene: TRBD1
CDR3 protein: CASSYRDRGNEKLFF
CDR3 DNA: TGTGCCAGCAGTTACCGGGACAGGGGTAATGAAAAACTGTTTTTT

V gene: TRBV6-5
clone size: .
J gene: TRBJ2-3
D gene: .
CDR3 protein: CASSYRRSGTADTQYF
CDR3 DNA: TGTGCCAGCAGTTACCGGCGCTCGGGCACGGCAGATACGCAGTATTTT

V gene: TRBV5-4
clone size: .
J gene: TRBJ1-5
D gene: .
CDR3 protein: CASSLDTSNQPQHF
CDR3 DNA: TGTGCCAGCAGCTTGGACACTAGCAATCAGCCCCAGCATTTT

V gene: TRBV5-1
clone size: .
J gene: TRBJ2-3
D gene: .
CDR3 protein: CASSPSKATDTQYF
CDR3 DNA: TGCGCCAGCAGCCCCAGTAAAGCCACAGATACGCAGTATTTT

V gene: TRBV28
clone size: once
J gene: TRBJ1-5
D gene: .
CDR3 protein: CASIGRNQPQHF
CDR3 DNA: TGTGCCAGCATCGGGCGCAATCAGCCCCAGCATTTT

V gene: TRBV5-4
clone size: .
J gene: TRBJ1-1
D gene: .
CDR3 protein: CASRGTPNTEAFF
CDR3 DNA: TGTGCCAGCAGGGGGACCCCGAACACTGAAGCTTTCTTT

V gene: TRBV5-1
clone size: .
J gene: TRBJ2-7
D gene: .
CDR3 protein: CASSALGGRVDEQYF
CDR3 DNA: TGCGCCAGCAGCGCGCTGGGGGGGCGCGTGGACGAGCAGTACTTC

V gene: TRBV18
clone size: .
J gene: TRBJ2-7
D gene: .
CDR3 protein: CASSLMDWGATYEQYF
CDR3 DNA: TGTGCCAGCTCACTAATGGATTGGGGGGCTACCTACGAGCAGTACTTC

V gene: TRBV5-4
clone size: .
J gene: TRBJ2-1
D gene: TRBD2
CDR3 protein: CASSFHGTSNEQFF
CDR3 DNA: TGTGCCAGCAGCTTCCACGGGACTAGTAATGAGCAGTTCTTC

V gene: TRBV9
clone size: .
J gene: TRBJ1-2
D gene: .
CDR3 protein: CASSVGVRGASYGYTF
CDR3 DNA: TGTGCCAGCAGCGTAGGGGTACGGGGGGCGTCATATGGCTACACCTTC

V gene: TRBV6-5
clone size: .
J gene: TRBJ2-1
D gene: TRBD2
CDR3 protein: CASSGFGREMNEQFF
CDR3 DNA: TGTGCCAGCAGCGGGTTTGGGCGGGAGATGAATGAGCAGTTCTTC

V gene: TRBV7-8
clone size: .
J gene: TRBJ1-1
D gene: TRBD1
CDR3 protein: CASSLLTGSTEAFF
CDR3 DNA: TGTGCCAGCAGCCTTTTGACAGGGTCCACTGAAGCTTTCTTT

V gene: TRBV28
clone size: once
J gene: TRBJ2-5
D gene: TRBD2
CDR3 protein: CASSRAGLVEETQYF
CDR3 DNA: TGTGCCAGCAGCCGAGCGGGACTGGTGGAAGAGACCCAGTACTTC

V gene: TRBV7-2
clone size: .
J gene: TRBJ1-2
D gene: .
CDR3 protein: CASSSNGYTF
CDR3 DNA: TGTGCCAGCAGCTCCAACGGCTACACCTTC

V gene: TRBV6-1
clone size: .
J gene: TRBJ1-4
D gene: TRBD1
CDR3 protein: CASTRGRDEKLFF
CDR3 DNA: TGTGCCAGCACCAGGGGGCGCGATGAAAAACTGTTTTTT

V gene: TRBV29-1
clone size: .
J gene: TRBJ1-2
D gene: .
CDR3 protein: CSVDHNYGYTF
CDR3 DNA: TGCAGCGTTGACCATAACTATGGCTACACCTTC

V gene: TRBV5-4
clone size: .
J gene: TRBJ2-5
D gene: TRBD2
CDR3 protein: CASSSPTSEETQYF
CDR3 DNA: TGTGCCAGCAGCTCCCCGACTAGCGAGGAGACCCAGTACTTC

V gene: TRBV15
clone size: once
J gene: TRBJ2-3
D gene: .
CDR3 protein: CATSVGLSTDTQYF
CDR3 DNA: TGTGCCACCAGCGTAGGACTGAGCACAGATACGCAGTATTTT

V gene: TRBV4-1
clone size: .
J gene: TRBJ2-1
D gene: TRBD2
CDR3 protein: CASSQASSGRVYEQFF
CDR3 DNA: TGCGCCAGCAGCCAAGCTTCTAGCGGGAGGGTATATGAGCAGTTCTTC

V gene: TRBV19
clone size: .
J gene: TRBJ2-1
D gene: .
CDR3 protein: CASSMASGGYEQFF
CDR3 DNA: TGTGCCAGTAGTATGGCGTCAGGTGGGTATGAGCAGTTCTTC

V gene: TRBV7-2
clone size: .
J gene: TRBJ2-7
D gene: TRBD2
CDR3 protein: CASSRGLAGSSYEQYF
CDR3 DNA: TGTGCCAGCAGCCGAGGACTAGCGGGAAGCTCCTACGAGCAGTACTTC

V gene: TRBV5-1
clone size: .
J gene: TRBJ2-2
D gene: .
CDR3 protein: CASSPGPNTGELFF
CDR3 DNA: TGCGCCAGCAGCCCTGGACCCAACACCGGGGAGCTGTTTTTT

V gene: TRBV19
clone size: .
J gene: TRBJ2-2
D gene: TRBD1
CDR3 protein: CASSIVGQGAAGELFF
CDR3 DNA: TGTGCCAGTAGTATAGTGGGACAGGGGGCAGCCGGGGAGCTGTTTTTT

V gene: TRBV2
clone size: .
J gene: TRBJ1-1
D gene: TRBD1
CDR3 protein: CASSEQGAGEAFF
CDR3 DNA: TGTGCCAGCAGTGAACAGGGGGCGGGTGAAGCTTTCTTT

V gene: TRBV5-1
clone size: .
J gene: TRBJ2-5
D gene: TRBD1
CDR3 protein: CASSAGQGRGWGAQYF
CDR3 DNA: TGCGCCAGCAGCGCCGGACAGGGAAGAGGCTGGGGGGCCCAGTACTTC

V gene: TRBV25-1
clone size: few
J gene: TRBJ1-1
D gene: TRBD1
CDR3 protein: CASSYSGTGNTEAFF
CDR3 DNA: TGTGCCAGCAGTTACTCCGGGACAGGGAACACTGAAGCTTTCTTT

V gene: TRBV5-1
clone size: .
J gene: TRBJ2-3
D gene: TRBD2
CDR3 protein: CASSQGLAGETDTQYF
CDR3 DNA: TGCGCCAGCAGCCAGGGACTAGCGGGAGAAACAGATACGCAGTATTTT

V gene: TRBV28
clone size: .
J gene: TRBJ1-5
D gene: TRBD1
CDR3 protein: CASRPGQRTQPQHF
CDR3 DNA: TGTGCCAGCAGGCCGGGACAGAGAACTCAGCCCCAGCATTTT

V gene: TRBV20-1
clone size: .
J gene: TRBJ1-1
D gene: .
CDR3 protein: CSASRGTEAFF
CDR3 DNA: TGCAGTGCTAGCAGGGGCACTGAAGCTTTCTTT

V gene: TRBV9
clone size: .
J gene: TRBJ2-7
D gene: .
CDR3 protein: CASSVFGLDIRPFSYEQYF
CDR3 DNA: TGTGCCAGCAGCGTATTTGGCCTTGACATAAGACCCTTCTCCTACGAGCAGTACTTC

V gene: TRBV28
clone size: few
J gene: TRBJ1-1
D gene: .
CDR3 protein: CASSSNRVQNTEAFF
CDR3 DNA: TGTGCCAGCAGTTCGAACAGGGTGCAGAACACTGAAGCTTTCTTT

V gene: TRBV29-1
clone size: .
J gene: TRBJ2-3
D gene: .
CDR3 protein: CSVAPEFNADTQYF
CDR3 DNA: TGCAGCGTCGCCCCGGAGTTTAATGCAGATACGCAGTATTTT

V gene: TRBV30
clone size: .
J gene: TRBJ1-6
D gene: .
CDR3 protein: CAWSVGMLRSPLHF
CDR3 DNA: TGTGCCTGGAGTGTGGGCATGCTGAGATCACCCCTCCACTTT

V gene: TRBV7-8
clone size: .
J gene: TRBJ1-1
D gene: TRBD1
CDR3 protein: CASTDRGLNTEAFF
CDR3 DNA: TGTGCCAGCACCGACAGGGGGCTGAACACTGAAGCTTTCTTT

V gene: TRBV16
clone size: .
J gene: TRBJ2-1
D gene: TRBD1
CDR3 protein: CASSHTGQAVDEQFF
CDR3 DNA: TGTGCCAGCAGCCATACGGGACAGGCTGTCGATGAGCAGTTCTTC

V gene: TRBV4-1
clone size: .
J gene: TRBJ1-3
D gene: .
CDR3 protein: CASSQDQGSGNTIYF
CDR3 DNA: TGCGCCAGCAGCCAAGATCAGGGATCCGGAAACACCATATATTTT

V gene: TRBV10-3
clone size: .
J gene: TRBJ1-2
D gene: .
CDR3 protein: CAIQRGGYGYTF
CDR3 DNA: TGTGCCATCCAACGGGGCGGCTATGGCTACACCTTC

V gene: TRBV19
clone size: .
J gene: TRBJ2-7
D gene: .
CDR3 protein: CASSIRGSAGEQYF
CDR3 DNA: TGTGCCAGTAGTATACGCGGGTCAGCGGGCGAGCAGTACTTC

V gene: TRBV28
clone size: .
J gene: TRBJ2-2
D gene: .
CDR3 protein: CASTPQGRLTGELFF
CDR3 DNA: TGTGCCAGCACCCCCCAGGGAAGATTAACCGGGGAGCTGTTTTTT

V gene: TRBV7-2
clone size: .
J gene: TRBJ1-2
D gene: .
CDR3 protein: CASSLARDPNYGYTF
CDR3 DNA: TGTGCCAGCAGCTTAGCGCGGGACCCCAACTATGGCTACACCTTC

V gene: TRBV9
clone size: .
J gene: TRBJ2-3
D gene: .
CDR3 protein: CASSVGPHTDTQYF
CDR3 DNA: TGTGCCAGCAGCGTAGGGCCCCACACAGATACGCAGTATTTT

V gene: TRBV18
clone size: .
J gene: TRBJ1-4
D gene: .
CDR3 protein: CASSPLEGEKLFF
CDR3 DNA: TGTGCCAGCTCCCCCTTGGAGGGTGAAAAACTGTTTTTT

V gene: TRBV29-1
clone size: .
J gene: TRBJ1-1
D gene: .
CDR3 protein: CSVAIMNTEAFF
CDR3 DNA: TGCAGCGTGGCGATCATGAACACTGAAGCTTTCTTT

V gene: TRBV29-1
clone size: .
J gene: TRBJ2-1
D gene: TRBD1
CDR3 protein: CSVSRDRDYNEQFF
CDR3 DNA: TGCAGCGTTAGTAGGGACAGGGATTACAATGAGCAGTTCTTC

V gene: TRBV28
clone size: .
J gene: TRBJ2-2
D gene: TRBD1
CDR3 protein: CASIPGGTIGELFF
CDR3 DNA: TGTGCCAGCATCCCAGGGGGAACTATCGGGGAGCTGTTTTTT

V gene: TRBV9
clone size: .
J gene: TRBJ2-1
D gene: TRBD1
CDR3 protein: CASSSNGQGRGDEQFF
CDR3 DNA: TGTGCCAGCAGCTCCAACGGACAGGGGAGAGGGGATGAGCAGTTCTTC

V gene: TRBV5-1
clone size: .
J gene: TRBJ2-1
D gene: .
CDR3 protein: CASSFGRGVEDEQFF
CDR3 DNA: TGCGCCAGCAGCTTCGGCAGGGGAGTCGAGGATGAGCAGTTCTTC